Each of the 17 T cell receptor beta chains below was sequenced from the same sample in a study of cytomegalovirus exposure and HLA in healthy donors. Sequenced by immunoSEQ multiplex PCR; TCRdb stores in-frame clones only, minus some. This table has 66,000 or so clones, about 97% appearing once. Specimen: PBMCs. Source of these receptors: a woman younger than 35 in good health and CMV-seropositive.

The CDR3: CASSSGRQANTEAFF. CDR3 DNA: TGTGCCAGCAGTTCGGGCCGACAGGCAAACACTGAAGCTTTCTTT. The chain carries TRBV6-5 and TRBJ1-1, with D possibly TRBD1 on 6 matching bases. Deletions cut 4 bases from V and 2 bases from J, with 14 bases between. Germline V gives CDR1 MNHEY, CDR2 SVGAGI. CDR3 length: 15 amino acids.

The rearrangement links TRBV4-1 to TRBJ2-7, with 7 bases fitting TRBD2. The CDR3 extends over 16 amino acids. V shed 0 bases and J 1 base; nucleotides not matched to a gene: 6. The V gene's germline CDR1 is MGHRA and CDR2 YSYEKL. CDR3 sequence: CASSQDGQRGSYEQYF. The CDR3 coding sequence is TGCGCCAGCAGCCAAGATGGGCAGCGGGGTTCCTACGAGCAGTACTTC.

The rearrangement links TRBV28 to TRBJ2-2, with 8 nucleotides matching TRBD1. This CDR3 contains 16 residues. J gave up 4 bases and V 6 bases, and 10 bases lay outside the gene matches. The germline CDR1 and CDR2 sequences are MDHEN and SYDVKM. The CDR3 is CASRPGGAKSTGELFF. In DNA form, the CDR3 reads TGTGCCAGCAGACCAGGGGGCGCGAAGAGCACCGGGGAGCTGTTTTTT.

The rearrangement links TRBV29-1 to TRBJ2-3; TRBD2 aligns across 13 bases. The V segment lost 2 bases and the J segment 4 bases; nucleotides outside the gene matches: 6. Germline CDR1 and CDR2: SQVTM and ANQGSEA. This CDR3 has 16 amino acids. CDR3 nucleotide sequence: TGCAGCGTTGAAAAAGGGACTAGCGGGATATCAGATACGCAGTATTTT. Translated: CSVEKGTSGISDTQYF.

This chain links TRBV6-5 with TRBJ1-5; D uncertain. The CDR3 has 14 residues. Germline assignment: CDR1 MNHEY and CDR2 SVGAGI. V shed 4 bases and J shed 9 bases, with 16 bases lying between them. CDR3 sequence reads: CASSSRSLNGPQHF. The CDR3 nucleotides are TGTGCCAGCAGTTCCCGGTCCCTCAACGGGCCCCAGCATTTT.

The chain has TRBV28 and TRBJ2-1; 8 bases agree with TRBD2. Losses at the gene ends were 4 bases for V and 4 bases for J; bases not matched to a gene: 6. CDR3 length: 15 amino acids. Per germline, CDR1 MDHEN and CDR2 SYDVKM. The CDR3 region is CASSSGTRSYNEQFF. CDR3 in DNA: TGTGCCAGCAGTTCCGGGACTAGATCTTACAATGAGCAGTTCTTC.

This chain connects TRBV19 to TRBJ1-5; 10 positions agree with TRBD1. The ends lost 9 bases at V and 4 bases at J; junction bases unmatched: 12. This CDR3 has 16 amino acids. Per germline, CDR1 LNHDA and CDR2 SQIVND (reference sequence). In DNA, the CDR3 is TGTGCCAGCGCCGGACAGGGGGGGGTTGGGAATCAGCCCCAGCATTTT. It yields the protein CASAGQGGVGNQPQHF.

The chain is built from TRBV29-1 and TRBJ2-3; a possible D gene is TRBD2 (6 bases). This CDR3 region has 15 residues. V lost 4 bases to trimming and J lost 5 bases, with 19 bases between them. Germline V gene sequence: CDR1 SQVTM, CDR2 ANQGSEA. The CDR3 DNA sequence: TGCAGCGTTGGGGGTTGGGGGGTCCAAGGAGATACGCAGTATTTT. It encodes CSVGGWGVQGDTQYF.

The CDR3 sequence is CASSLYGGTDTQYF. CDR3 sequence (DNA): TGTGCCAGCAGCTTATATGGAGGCACAGATACGCAGTATTTT. V gene TRBV7-3 combines with J gene TRBJ2-3; D not certain. Germline V gives CDR1 SGHTA, CDR2 FQGTGA. Trimming removed 2 bases from V and 1 base from J, with 7 bases in between. The CDR3 totals 14 residues. The entire variable domain, with the rest obtained from reference TRBV7-3 and TRBJ2-3, is as follows: GAGVSQTPSNKVTEKGKYVELRCDPISGHTALYWYRQSLGQGPEFLIYFQGTGAADDSGLPNDRFFAVRPEGSVSTLKIQRTERGDSAVYLCASSLYGGTDTQYFGPGTRLTVL.

The V gene is TRBV6-6, the J gene TRBJ1-5, with D perhaps TRBD1 (5 bases). Trimming pared 5 bases from V and 2 bases from J, leaving 16 bases between. The CDR3 loop spans 16 amino acids. CDR1 is MNHNY and CDR2 is SVGAGI in the germline V gene (reference sequence). CDR3 bases: TGTGCCAGCAGTAGAGGGCCCGGGGGTGGCAATCAGCCCCAGCATTTT. It yields the protein CASSRGPGGGNQPQHF.

The chain recombines TRBV21-1 with TRBJ1-1; the D call in the table, TRBD1, was not verified against the DNA. TRBV21-1 constitutes a pseudogene. This CDR3 has 13 residues. CDR3 loop: CASTGQENTEAFF. Written as DNA, the CDR3 is TGTGCCAGCACCGGACAGGAAAACACTGAAGCTTTCTTT.

The chain couples TRBV6-1 to TRBJ2-2, with D perhaps matching TRBD1 (6 bases). Trimming removed 6 bases at V and 2 bases at J, with 10 bases between. The germline CDR1 and CDR2 sequences are MNHNS and SASEGT. CDR3 length equals 14 residues. CDR3 amino acids: CASRDRSNTGELFF. Written as DNA, the CDR3 is TGTGCCAGCAGGGACAGATCTAACACCGGGGAGCTGTTTTTT.

This chain uses TRBV6-1 with TRBJ2-7, with 9 positions matching TRBD2. This CDR3 comprises 15 residues. The germline V gene has CDR1 MNHNS and CDR2 SASEGT. Germline trimming cut 5 bases from V and 1 base from J; bases unmatched to any gene: 6. Written as DNA, the CDR3 is TGTGCCAGCAGTCGACTAGCGGAGGGGTCCTACGAGCAGTACTTC. This sequence encodes CASSRLAEGSYEQYF.

On this clone: The sample carries other DNA sequences with the same CDR3. The chain couples TRBV30 to TRBJ2-5, with a weak D call TRBD1 (6 bases). Trimming pared 0 bases from V and 5 bases from J, leaving 7 bases between. CDR1 and CDR2 (germline): GTSNPN, SVGIG (reference sequence). The CDR3 has 12 residues. CDR3 region: CAWSVRGETQYF. CDR3 nucleotides: TGTGCCTGGAGTGTAAGGGGGGAGACCCAGTACTTC. Based on the CDR3 plus reference TRBV30 and TRBJ2-5, the full variable domain is SQTIHQWPATLVQPVGSPLSLECTVEGTSNPNLYWYRQAAGRGLQLLFYSVGIGQISSEVPQNLSASRPQDRQFILSSKKLLLSDSGFYLCAWSVRGETQYFGPGTRLLVL.

This sequence joins TRBV21-1 and TRBJ2-7; TRBD2 is the table's D call, not checked against the DNA. TRBV21-1 is flagged as a pseudogene. The CDR3 is 16 amino acids. This CDR3 is CASRGHLAGGPHEQYF. DNA of the CDR3: TGTGCCAGCAGGGGACATTTAGCGGGAGGGCCCCACGAGCAGTACTTC.

The DNA of the CDR3 is TGTGCCAGTAGTATCTCGGGACAGACAAACAATGAGCAGTTCTTC. Protein product: CASSISGQTNNEQFF. The rearrangement uses TRBV19 and TRBJ2-1; 7 positions agree with TRBD1. V was pared by 3 bases and J by 5 bases, with 7 bases of the junction left unmatched. Germline V gene data show CDR1 as LNHDA and CDR2 as SQIVND (reference sequence). The CDR3 extends over 15 amino acids. Supplemented by reference TRBV19 and TRBJ2-1, the full variable domain reads DGGITQSPKYLFRKEGQNVTLSCEQNLNHDAMYWYRQDPGQGLRLIYYSQIVNDFQKGDIAEGYSVSREKKESFPLTVTSAQKNPTAFYLCASSISGQTNNEQFFGPGTRLTVL.

V and J are TRBV11-2 and TRBJ2-1; TRBD2 agrees at 12 bases. CDR3 size: 16 residues. V trimming: 6 bases; J trimming: 0 bases; junction bases outside the gene matches: 3. Germline values: CDR1 SGHAT, CDR2 FQNNGV. For the CDR3, the DNA is TGTGCCAGCAGAACGACTAGCGGGAGCTCCTACAATGAGCAGTTCTTC. Residues: CASRTTSGSSYNEQFF.